The 15 T cell receptor beta chains below all came from one sample that was sequenced in a study of T cells in Graves' hyperthyroidism and ophthalmopathy. Using RNA transcripts as the source, TCR beta CDR3 regions were amplified. The TCR CDR3 first-round RT-PCR relied on the HTBI primer set. TCRdb used MiXCR to reprocess the multiplex PCR reads, holding one entry per CDR3 protein. This table has roughly 380,000 distinct CDR3 sequences, 15% to 20% appearing once. The sequencing sample was made of blood. The receptors originated from a woman aged 40 to 50 with Graves' ophthalmopathy.

The rearrangement joins TRBV29-1 to TRBJ2-2; a weak D match, TRBD1 (5 bases). Trimming left V 4 bases short and J 7 bases short, with 13 bases between. Germline V gene lookup returns CDR1 SQVTM and CDR2 ANQGSEA. This CDR3 is built from 13 residues. The CDR3 spells CSVGKGQSGELFF. The CDR3 DNA is TGCAGCGTTGGGAAGGGGCAGAGCGGGGAGCTGTTTTTT.

Turning to this clonotype: Since no conserved phenylalanine or tryptophan closes the CDR3, a read error is the likely cause. The V call is TRBV4-1, the J call TRBJ1-5, with D tentatively TRBD1 (5 bases). This CDR3 comprises 16 residues. V was cut by 0 bases and J by 5 bases, with 14 bases left in between. Germline CDR1 is MGHRA and CDR2 is YSYEKL. The CDR3 spells CASSQDGTGGHQPQHV. The CDR3 DNA follows: TGCGCCAGCAGCCAAGATGGGACGGGGGGTCATCAGCCCCAGCATGTT.

This clonotype was counted many times. This chain uses TRBV2 with TRBJ2-7, with D unclear. Trimming took 2 bases from V and 0 from J, leaving 11 bases between them. The CDR3 has 15 residues. Germline loops: CDR1 SNHLY, CDR2 FYNNEI. The CDR3 here is CASSEFSLASYEQYF. CDR3 in DNA: TGTGCCAGCAGTGAATTCAGCTTGGCCTCCTACGAGCAGTACTTC.

This clonotype was seen ten or more times. The V gene is TRBV28, the J gene TRBJ2-7, with a possible D match to TRBD2 (6 bases). Trimming took 2 bases from V and 5 from J, leaving 10 bases between them. Germline V gene data show CDR1 as MDHEN and CDR2 as SYDVKM. This CDR3 spans 13 amino acids. The CDR3 coding sequence is TGTGCCAGCAGTTTAGCGGGACGGGACGAGCAGTACTTC. It encodes CASSLAGRDEQYF.

This clonotype appeared many times. V is TRBV6-5 and J is TRBJ2-5; 12 nucleotides match TRBD2. V lost 6 bases, J lost 5 bases, and 13 bases stayed unmatched. Germline values: CDR1 MNHEY, CDR2 SVGAGI. This CDR3 spans 17 amino acids. The CDR3 spells CASRTSGSFFPWETQYF. CDR3 DNA sequence: TGTGCCAGCAGGACTAGCGGGAGTTTTTTTCCTTGGGAGACCCAGTACTTC.

This clonotype is termed medium-sized. The chain links TRBV28 to TRBJ2-7; a weak D match, TRBD1 (6 bases). The V end lost 7 bases, the J end lost 5 bases, and 18 bases lay between the germline ends. The CDR3 spans 14 residues. The germline gives CDR1 MDHEN, CDR2 SYDVKM. The DNA for the CDR3 is TGTGCCAGCATAGCACCGGGACATGTGAACGAGCAGTACTTC. This encodes CASIAPGHVNEQYF.

The sample holds many counts of this clonotype. The chain couples TRBV16 to TRBJ2-4; D may be TRBD2 (7 bases). CDR1 and CDR2 (germline): KGHSY, FQNENV. The CDR3 runs to 17 residues. The ends were cut back, 4 bases at V and 3 bases at J, with 19 bases in the middle. The CDR3 protein is CASSPSGGGLVKNIQYF. The CDR3, as DNA: TGTGCCAGCAGCCCTTCCGGCGGGGGCTTGGTCAAAAACATTCAGTACTTC.

This clonotype has at least ten counts. The chain has TRBV6-1 and TRBJ2-7; weak D call: TRBD1 (5 bases). With 2 bases removed from V and 4 bases from J, the gap between germline ends came to 9 bases. The CDR3 spans 13 residues. Looked up from germline, CDR1 is MNHNS and CDR2 is SASEGT. The CDR3 reads CASSERQTYEQYF. The CDR3 nucleotides read TGTGCCAGCAGTGAACGACAGACATACGAGCAGTACTTC.

In regard to this clonotype: Mismatch with germline at one junction end may stem from a read error. The V call is TRBV11-2, the J call TRBJ1-1; TRBD1 agrees at 9 bases. The CDR3 is 16 amino acids. Germline values: CDR1 SGHAT, CDR2 FQNNGV. In DNA form, the CDR3 reads TGTGCCAGCAGCAACCCCGGGACAGGGTGGGCCACTAAAGCTTTCTTT. This sequence encodes CASSNPGTGWATKAFF.

The chain has TRBV7-2 and TRBJ2-7, with D possibly matching TRBD1 (6 bases). The CDR3 is 15 amino acids. V dropped 5 bases and J dropped 0 bases, with 14 bases sitting between them. Germline V gene sequence: CDR1 SGHTA, CDR2 FQGNSA. CDR3 loop: CASSGVGGDSYEQYF. The DNA for the CDR3 is TGTGCCAGCAGCGGGGTTGGGGGCGACTCCTACGAGCAGTACTTC.

This clonotype was seen repeatedly, ten times or more. The gene calls are TRBV10-3 and TRBJ1-5; 8 positions agree with TRBD1. Germline CDR1 reads ENHRY; CDR2 reads SYGVKD. The J segment lost 3 bases and the V segment lost 0 bases, leaving 7 bases of the junction unmatched. The CDR3 runs 17 residues. In nucleotides, the CDR3 is TGTGCCATCAGTGAGTCTCCAGACAGGGGTACCAATCAGCCCCAGCATTTT. Protein: CAISESPDRGTNQPQHF.

This clonotype was counted ten times or more. The V gene is TRBV30, the J gene TRBJ1-1; perhaps TRBD1 as D (6 bases). V lost 1 base and J 1 base, leaving 13 bases between the germline ends. Germline V gene sequence: CDR1 GTSNPN, CDR2 SVGIG (reference sequence). The CDR3 consists of 15 residues. The CDR3 nucleotides read TGTGCCTGGAGTGGAGTGGGGGGCGCGAACACTGAAGCTTTCTTT. Amino acids: CAWSGVGGANTEAFF. Together with reference TRBV30 and TRBJ1-1, the CDR3 gives the full variable domain: SQTIHQWPATLVQPVGSPLSLECTVEGTSNPNLYWYRQAAGRGLQLLFYSVGIGQISSEVPQNLSASRPQDRQFILSSKKLLLSDSGFYLCAWSGVGGANTEAFFGQGTRLTVV.

The sample holds one count of this clonotype. The chain combines TRBV6-5 with TRBJ2-7; D not resolved. The CDR3 spans 13 residues. V lost 0 bases and J lost 6, with 9 bases in between. Germline loops: CDR1 MNHEY, CDR2 SVGAGI. CDR3: CASSYSQGREQYF. CDR3 nucleotide sequence: TGTGCCAGCAGTTACTCTCAAGGCCGCGAGCAGTACTTC.

The chain links TRBV6-5 to TRBJ2-5; TRBD2 aligns across 13 bases. The germline V gene encodes CDR1 MNHEY and CDR2 SVGAGI. The CDR3 loop spans 16 amino acids. V lost 4 bases and J lost 3; bases outside the gene matches: 5. CDR3 sequence: CASSSSGLAGEETQYF. Here the CDR3 DNA reads TGTGCCAGCAGTTCATCTGGACTAGCGGGAGAAGAGACCCAGTACTTC.

This clonotype was counted at least ten times. The chain is built from TRBV24-1 and TRBJ2-6; TRBD1 agrees at 7 bases. CDR1 KGHDR and CDR2 SFDVKD come from the germline V gene. This CDR3 is 16 amino acids long. V was clipped by 4 bases and J by 4 bases; unmatched bases: 6. The CDR3 nucleotides read TGTGCCACCAGTGAAAATACAGGGGTCGGGGCCAACGTCCTGACTTTC. Protein sequence: CATSENTGVGANVLTF.